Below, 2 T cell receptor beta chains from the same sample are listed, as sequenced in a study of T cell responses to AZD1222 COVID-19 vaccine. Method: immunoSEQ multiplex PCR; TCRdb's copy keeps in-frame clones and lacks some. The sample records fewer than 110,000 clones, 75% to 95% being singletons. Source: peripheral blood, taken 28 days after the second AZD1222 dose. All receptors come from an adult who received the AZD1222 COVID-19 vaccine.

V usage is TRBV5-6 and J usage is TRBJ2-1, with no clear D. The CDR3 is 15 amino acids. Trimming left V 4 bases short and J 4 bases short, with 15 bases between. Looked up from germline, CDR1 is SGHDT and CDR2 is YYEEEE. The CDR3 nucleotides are TGTGCCAGCAGCCCCCTCGGGTTAAAATACAATGAGCAGTTCTTC. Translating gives CASSPLGLKYNEQFF. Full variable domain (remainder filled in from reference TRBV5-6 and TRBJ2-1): DAGVTQSPTHLIKTRGQQVTLRCSPKSGHDTVSWYQQALGQGPQFIFQYYEEEERQRGNFPDRFSGHQFPNYSSELNVNALLLGDSALYLCASSPLGLKYNEQFFGPGTRLTVL.

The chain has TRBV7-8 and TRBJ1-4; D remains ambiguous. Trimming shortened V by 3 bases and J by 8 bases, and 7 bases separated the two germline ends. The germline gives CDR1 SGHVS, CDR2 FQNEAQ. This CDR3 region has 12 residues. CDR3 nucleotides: TGTGCCAGCAGCTTTAATCGGGAAAAACTGTTTTTT. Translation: CASSFNREKLFF.